This TCR beta chain was identified in a study of shared clonotypes between healthy human individuals. Study as a whole: Three plates were used per donor for CD4 naive, three for CD4 memory, two for CD8 naive and one for CD8 memory. Findings and limits, study-wide: Since donors were few, the genetic and exposure-history diversity represented was limited.

This CDR3 spans 18 amino acids. V shed 0 bases, J shed 5 bases, and the junction held 12 bases outside the gene matches. Germline CDR1 and CDR2: LGHNA and YSLEER. Sequencing was performed with immunoSEQ multiplex PCR; in TCRdb, only in-frame clones are kept and a portion is missing. This table holds 1.6 million or so clones, approximately 98.5% found once. Comment on this clone: No antigen is known for it.

The rearrangement joins TRBV4-3 to TRBJ2-3, with 9 nucleotides matching TRBD1. The origin of this receptor is a young man in good health. Sequencing used naive CD4+ T cells sorted from blood. Subset: CD45RA+ positively selected. Here the CDR3 reads CASSQDEAPGQGKDTQYF. Here the CDR3 DNA reads TGCGCCAGCAGCCAAGATGAGGCCCCGGGACAGGGAAAAGATACGCAGTATTTT.